Listed here are 30 T cell receptor beta chains from one sample, sequenced in a study of T cell changes during pregnancy in multiple sclerosis. Profiling relied on immunoSEQ multiplex PCR, and the TCRdb table lists in-frame clones only, not all of them. The repertoire holds tens of thousands of clones, with under 95% as singletons. The starting material was peripheral blood, obtained in the first trimester of pregnancy. The origin of the receptors is a female donor in good health, enrolled as a control in a pregnancy study.

V and J are TRBV18 and TRBJ1-4; D is unresolved. The V gene's germline CDR1 is KGHSH and CDR2 LQKENI. V dropped 3 bases and J dropped 0 bases, with 5 bases sitting between them. The CDR3 loop spans 14 amino acids. The DNA for the CDR3 is TGTGCCAGCTCACCGACATCAACTAATGAAAAACTGTTTTTT. Its translation is CASSPTSTNEKLFF.

The chain combines TRBV21-1 with TRBJ1-6; the listed D gene, TRBD1, was not tested against the DNA. TRBV21-1 is annotated as a pseudogene. CDR3 size: 18 residues. CDR3 region: CASSNQDRILSYNSPLHF. Here the CDR3 DNA reads TGTGCCAGCAGCAACCAGGACAGGATACTCTCCTATAATTCACCCCTCCACTTT.

The chain recombines TRBV5-4 with TRBJ1-2; D is uncertain. The CDR3 is made up of 15 amino acids. In germline, CDR1 is SGHNT, CDR2 YYREEE (reference sequence). The V gene lost 2 bases and the J gene lost 4 bases, with 15 bases spanning the gap. CDR3 residues: CASSLGRSDSYGYTF. CDR3 nucleotides: TGTGCCAGCAGCTTAGGGAGGTCTGACTCCTATGGCTACACCTTC.

The chain is built from TRBV10-3 and TRBJ1-1; D is perhaps TRBD1 (5 bases). The CDR3 spans 13 residues. CDR1 is ENHRY and CDR2 is SYGVKD in the germline V gene. V was cut by 4 bases and J by 5 bases, with 11 bases left in between. CDR3 loop: CAISVEGRTEAFF. CDR3 sequence (DNA): TGTGCCATCAGTGTTGAGGGGAGGACTGAAGCTTTCTTT.

V usage is TRBV5-5 and J usage is TRBJ2-2, with a tentative D call TRBD2 (5 bases). CDR3 length: 14 residues. The V end lost 4 bases, the J end lost 3 bases, and 10 bases lay between the germline ends. Looked up from germline, CDR1 is SGHKS and CDR2 is YYEKEE (reference sequence). CDR3 coding DNA: TGTGCCAGCAGCCCCGACGGGGACACCGGGGAGCTGTTTTTT. This codes for CASSPDGDTGELFF.

The rearrangement joins TRBV19 to TRBJ2-7, with D possibly matching TRBD1 (6 bases). The CDR3 consists of 15 residues. Deletions cut 4 bases from V and 2 bases from J, with 15 bases between. Germline values: CDR1 LNHDA, CDR2 SQIVND (reference sequence). CDR3 nucleotides: TGTGCCAGTAGTACTACAGGGTTAACCACCTACGAGCAGTACTTC. Its translation is CASSTTGLTTYEQYF.

This sequence joins TRBV28 and TRBJ2-7; a possible D gene is TRBD2 (6 bases). V dropped 1 base and J dropped 0 bases, with 10 bases sitting between them. CDR3 size: 15 residues. Germline CDR1 is MDHEN and CDR2 is SYDVKM. CDR3 in DNA: TGTGCCAGCAGTTTATTTCGGCGGGACTCCTACGAGCAGTACTTC. This codes for CASSLFRRDSYEQYF.

The CDR3 protein is CASSVGDRGRSNQPQHF. CDR3 coding DNA: TGTGCCAGCAGTGTAGGAGACAGGGGTCGGAGCAATCAGCCCCAGCATTTT. The chain couples TRBV6-4 to TRBJ1-5; 8 bases match TRBD1. The CDR3 is made up of 17 amino acids. Germline V gene data show CDR1 as MRHNA and CDR2 as SNTAGT. The V gene end was trimmed by 4 bases and the J gene end by 1 base; junction bases not matched to a gene: 9.

This chain uses TRBV11-2 with TRBJ1-2, with a tentative D call TRBD1 (5 bases). This CDR3 is 13 amino acids long. V was clipped by 3 bases and J by 8 bases, with 13 bases between them. The germline gives CDR1 SGHAT, CDR2 FQNNGV. The CDR3 spells CASSLAGGEGYTF. The CDR3 DNA follows: TGTGCCAGCAGCTTGGCGGGAGGGGAGGGCTACACCTTC.

The chain carries TRBV6-1 and TRBJ2-5; 9 bases agree with TRBD2. Germline V CDR1 and CDR2: MNHNS, SASEGT. V lost 3 bases and J lost 5; bases outside the gene matches: 10. The CDR3 is made up of 16 amino acids. The CDR3 DNA reads as TGTGCCAGCAGTGATAGGCGGCGGGGGGGTGGGGAGACCCAGTACTTC. This encodes CASSDRRRGGGETQYF.

The chain links TRBV28 to TRBJ1-5; D not resolved. The CDR3 loop spans 14 amino acids. V was clipped by 4 bases and J by 6 bases, with 13 bases between them. Germline assignment: CDR1 MDHEN and CDR2 SYDVKM. The DNA for the CDR3 is TGTGCCAGCAGTTCGCGGGCCCTTTCTCAGCCCCAGCATTTT. Translation gives CASSSRALSQPQHF.

J is TRBJ2-7 and V is TRBV7-2, with 8 bases lining up with TRBD2. V was clipped by 5 bases and J by 2 bases; unmatched bases: 5. CDR3 length: 14 amino acids. Per germline, CDR1 SGHTA and CDR2 FQGNSA. The CDR3 DNA sequence: TGTGCCAGCAGCCTGAGCGGGGGCCCCTACGAGCAGTACTTC. Its protein product is CASSLSGGPYEQYF.

J is TRBJ2-1 and V is TRBV14; 10 bases are a match to TRBD2. The junction had 10 bases not matched to a gene; V was cut back by 4 bases and J by 7 bases. This CDR3 spans 16 amino acids. Germline loops: CDR1 SGHDN, CDR2 FVKESK. The CDR3 nucleotides read TGTGCCAGCAGCCTACTTCCCGGGACTAGCGCTAATGAGCAGTTCTTC. It encodes CASSLLPGTSANEQFF. The complete variable domain, with remaining parts taken from reference TRBV14 and TRBJ2-1, reads EAGVTQFPSHSVIEKGQTVTLRCDPISGHDNLYWYRRVMGKEIKFLLHFVKESKQDESGMPNNRFLAERTGGTYSTLKVQPAELEDSGVYFCASSLLPGTSANEQFFGPGTRLTVL.

The J gene is TRBJ2-4, the V gene TRBV28; the D is unclear. The CDR3 is 12 amino acids. Trimming cost V 3 bases and J 3 bases, with 3 bases left between them. From germline, CDR1 is MDHEN and CDR2 SYDVKM. CDR3 residues: CASSLSKNIQYF. Here the CDR3 DNA reads TGTGCCAGCAGTTTGAGCAAAAACATTCAGTACTTC.

The rearrangement uses TRBV4-1 and TRBJ1-1; 7 bases fit TRBD1. V lost 4 bases, J lost 4 bases, and 3 bases stayed unmatched. This CDR3 region has 13 residues. Germline V gene lookup returns CDR1 MGHRA and CDR2 YSYEKL. This CDR3 reads CASSRQGTTEAFF. CDR3 in DNA: TGCGCCAGCAGCCGACAGGGAACCACTGAAGCTTTCTTT.

CDR3 sequence (DNA): TGTGCCAGCAGCTTAGCGCGGACATCGAACACTGAAGCTTTCTTT. This codes for CASSLARTSNTEAFF. The chain employs TRBV7-2 and TRBJ1-1; tentatively, D is TRBD1 (5 bases). V was clipped by 0 bases and J by 1 base, with 9 bases between them. This CDR3 comprises 15 residues. Germline V gene data show CDR1 as SGHTA and CDR2 as FQGNSA. Complete variable domain (other parts from reference TRBV7-2 and TRBJ1-1): GAGVSQSPSNKVTEKGKDVELRCDPISGHTALYWYRQSLGQGLEFLIYFQGNSAPDKSGLPSDRFSAERTGGSVSTLTIQRTQQEDSAVYLCASSLARTSNTEAFFGQGTRLTVV.

This rearrangement joins TRBV2 to TRBJ1-1; no firm D call. The CDR3 extends over 13 amino acids. The germline gives CDR1 SNHLY, CDR2 FYNNEI. V lost 4 bases and J 0 bases, leaving 6 bases between the germline ends. The CDR3 DNA reads as TGTGCCAGCAGTGTGGGCATGAACACTGAAGCTTTCTTT. It yields the protein CASSVGMNTEAFF.

The chain joins TRBV18 to TRBJ2-5; perhaps TRBD1 as D (5 bases). Germline V gene lookup returns CDR1 KGHSH and CDR2 LQKENI. This CDR3 has 14 amino acids. Trimming removed 4 bases at V and 2 bases at J, with 11 bases between. The CDR3 nucleotides are TGTGCCAGCTCACGCGACAGCTATCAAGAGACCCAGTACTTC. Encoded protein: CASSRDSYQETQYF.

J is TRBJ2-5 and V is TRBV4-2, with D unresolved. Germline-derived CDR1 and CDR2 are LGHNA and YNFKEQ. This CDR3 comprises 14 residues. V lost 1 base and J 2 bases, leaving 8 bases between the germline ends. The CDR3 bases are TGTGCCAGCAGCCAAGTCAGAAGACAAGAGACCCAGTACTTC. This sequence encodes CASSQVRRQETQYF.

The V gene is TRBV5-6, the J gene TRBJ2-7; TRBD1 matches at 8 bases. Trimming cost V 7 bases and J 3 bases; bases outside gene matches: 9. The germline V gene has CDR1 SGHDT and CDR2 YYEEEE. The CDR3 is 14 residues long. This CDR3 is CASGPHRGNYEQYF. The DNA of the CDR3 is TGTGCCAGCGGTCCCCACAGGGGGAACTACGAGCAGTACTTC.

This chain uses TRBV9 with TRBJ2-1; 11 nucleotides align to TRBD2. The length of the CDR3 is 19 residues. Unmatched junction bases numbered 16, after V lost 3 bases and J lost 5 bases. Germline CDR1 SGDLS, CDR2 YYNGEE. The CDR3 coding sequence is TGTGCCAGCAGCGCCCCCAGGCTAGCGGGAGGCAGTCGGGACAATGAGCAGTTCTTC. Encoded protein: CASSAPRLAGGSRDNEQFF.

This clone was seen just once. At one boundary the junction diverges from the germline segment, which might be a read error. The chain recombines TRBV7-7 with TRBJ2-2; a weak D match, TRBD2 (5 bases). In germline, CDR1 is SSHAT, CDR2 FNYEAQ (reference sequence). This CDR3 comprises 15 residues. As DNA, the CDR3 is TGTGCTAGCAGCTTAGGCGGGTACCTTGCCGGGGAGCTGTTTTTT. It yields the protein CASSLGGYLAGELFF.

A single count supports this clone. This chain joins TRBV27 and TRBJ2-7; D not certain. With 0 bases removed from V and 2 bases from J, the gap between germline ends came to 8 bases. The CDR3 covers 14 residues. CDR1 and CDR2 (germline): MNHEY, SMNVEV (reference sequence). The CDR3 here is CASSLSPSAYEQYF. For the CDR3, the DNA is TGTGCCAGCAGTTTATCCCCCTCTGCCTACGAGCAGTACTTC.

This chain connects TRBV6-6 to TRBJ2-7; 8 positions match TRBD1. The CDR3 consists of 16 residues. V lost 6 bases, J lost 1 base, and 11 bases stayed unmatched. From germline, CDR1 is MNHNY and CDR2 SVGAGI (reference sequence). CDR3 sequence reads: CASSRFGQGKSYEQYF. DNA for the CDR3: TGTGCCAGCAGCCGGTTCGGACAGGGAAAGTCCTACGAGCAGTACTTC.

The chain is built from TRBV13 and TRBJ2-7, with D tentatively TRBD2 (6 bases). V lost 4 bases and J lost 3, with 13 bases in between. This CDR3 has 14 residues. In germline, CDR1 is PRHDT, CDR2 FYEKMQ (reference sequence). The CDR3 bases are TGTGCCAGCAGCTCGGGGGACGGCTACTACGAGCAGTACTTC. This translates into CASSSGDGYYEQYF. Full variable domain (outside the CDR3, taken from reference TRBV13 and TRBJ2-7): AAGVIQSPRHLIKEKRETATLKCYPIPRHDTVYWYQQGPGQDPQFLISFYEKMQSDKGSIPDRFSAQQFSDYHSELNMSSLELGDSALYFCASSSGDGYYEQYFGPGTRLTVT.

V usage is TRBV7-8 and J usage is TRBJ2-2, with D hard to call. The CDR3 extends over 14 amino acids. CDR1 is SGHVS and CDR2 is FQNEAQ in the germline V gene. V was pared by 4 bases and J by 1 base, with 7 bases between. CDR3 sequence reads: CASSYTWNTGELFF. The CDR3 bases are TGTGCCAGCAGCTACACCTGGAACACCGGGGAGCTGTTTTTT.

This chain connects TRBV7-9 to TRBJ2-3; D is perhaps TRBD1 (6 bases). The CDR3 is 16 amino acids. Trimming pared 1 base from V and 2 bases from J, leaving 13 bases between. Germline CDR1 and CDR2: SEHNR and FQNEAQ (reference sequence). The CDR3 sequence: CASSLGGPFSTDTQYF. The CDR3 DNA follows: TGTGCCAGCAGCTTAGGGGGGCCCTTTTCCACAGATACGCAGTATTTT.

V gene TRBV9 combines with J gene TRBJ2-3; 11 bases line up with TRBD2. The CDR3 has 16 amino acids. CDR1 and CDR2 (germline): SGDLS, YYNGEE. Unmatched junction bases numbered 3, after V lost 3 bases and J lost 0 bases. This chain's CDR3 is CASSARLAGSTDTQYF. CDR3 DNA: TGTGCCAGCAGCGCGCGACTAGCGGGGAGCACAGATACGCAGTATTTT.

The chain employs TRBV7-2 and TRBJ2-7; 9 bases map to TRBD2. CDR3 length: 17 amino acids. Germline V gene data show CDR1 as SGHTA and CDR2 as FQGNSA. V dropped 1 base and J dropped 6; count of bases not matched to a gene: 13. The CDR3 DNA reads as TGTGCCAGCAGCTTAGATTCGACCCCCCTAGCGGGACGCGAGCAGTACTTC. Translating gives CASSLDSTPLAGREQYF.

The chain joins TRBV5-1 to TRBJ2-2; no firm D call. Germline V gene data show CDR1 as SGHRS and CDR2 as YFSETQ. CDR3 length equals 15 residues. Trimming left V 3 bases short and J 0 bases short, with 9 bases between. The CDR3 coding sequence is TGCGCCAGCAGCTCGTGGGCGCCGAACACCGGGGAGCTGTTTTTT. It encodes CASSSWAPNTGELFF.